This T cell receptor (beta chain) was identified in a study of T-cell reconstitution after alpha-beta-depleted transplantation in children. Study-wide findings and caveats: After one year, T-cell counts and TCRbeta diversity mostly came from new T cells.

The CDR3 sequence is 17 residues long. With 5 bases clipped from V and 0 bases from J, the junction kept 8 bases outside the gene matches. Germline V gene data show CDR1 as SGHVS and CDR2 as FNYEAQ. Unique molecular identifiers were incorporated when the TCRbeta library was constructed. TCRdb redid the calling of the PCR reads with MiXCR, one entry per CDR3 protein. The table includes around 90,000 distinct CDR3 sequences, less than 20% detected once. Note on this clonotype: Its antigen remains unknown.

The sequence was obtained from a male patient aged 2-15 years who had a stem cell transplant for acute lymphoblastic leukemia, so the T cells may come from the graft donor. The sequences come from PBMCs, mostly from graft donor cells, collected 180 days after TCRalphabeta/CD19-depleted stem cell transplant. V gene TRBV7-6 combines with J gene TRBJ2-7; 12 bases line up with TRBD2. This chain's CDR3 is CASSPSGGAPGSYEQYF. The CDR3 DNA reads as TGTGCCAGCAGCCCTAGCGGGGGGGCGCCAGGCTCCTACGAGCAGTACTTC. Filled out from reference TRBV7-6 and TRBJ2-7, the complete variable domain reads GAGVSQSPRYKVTKRGQDVALRCDPISGHVSLYWYRQALGQGPEFLTYFNYEAQQDKSGLPNDRFSAERPEGSISTLTIQRTEQRDSAMYRCASSPSGGAPGSYEQYFGPGTRLTVT.